The entry that follows covers one T cell receptor (beta chain) sequence. This entry is derived from a study of T cell responses to AZD1222 COVID-19 vaccine. This CDR3 has 14 residues. V lost 6 bases to trimming and J lost 4 bases, with 13 bases between them. Germline CDR1 and CDR2: KGHSH and LQKENI. Sequencing used immunoSEQ multiplex PCR; TCRdb keeps in-frame clones, though not all of them. The top ten hold roughly 10% of the sample, which has around 100,000 clones, around 82% seen once. The sequence came from an adult in good health. Sequenced material: peripheral blood, taken on day 0 of AZD1222 vaccination. The chain carries TRBV18 and TRBJ2-1; D gene ambiguous. The CDR3 DNA sequence: TGTGCCAGCTCCTTGGACGGTGGTTACAATGAGCAGTTCTTC. Residues: CASSLDGGYNEQFF.